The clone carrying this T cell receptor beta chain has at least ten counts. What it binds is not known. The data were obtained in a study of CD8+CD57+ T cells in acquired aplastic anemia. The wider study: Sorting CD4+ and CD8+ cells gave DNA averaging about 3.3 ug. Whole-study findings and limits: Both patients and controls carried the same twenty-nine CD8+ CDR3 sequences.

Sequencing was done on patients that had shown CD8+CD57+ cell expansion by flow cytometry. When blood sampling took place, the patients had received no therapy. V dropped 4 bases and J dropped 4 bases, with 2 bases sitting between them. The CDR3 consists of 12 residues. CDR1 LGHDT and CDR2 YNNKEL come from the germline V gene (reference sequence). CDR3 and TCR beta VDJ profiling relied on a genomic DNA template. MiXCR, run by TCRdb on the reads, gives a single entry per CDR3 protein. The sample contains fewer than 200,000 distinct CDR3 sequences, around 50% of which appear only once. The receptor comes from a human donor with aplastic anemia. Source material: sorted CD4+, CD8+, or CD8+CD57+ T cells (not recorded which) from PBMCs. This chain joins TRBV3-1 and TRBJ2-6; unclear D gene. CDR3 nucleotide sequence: TGTGCCAGCAGCCGGGGGGCCAACGTCCTGACTTTC. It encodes CASSRGANVLTF.